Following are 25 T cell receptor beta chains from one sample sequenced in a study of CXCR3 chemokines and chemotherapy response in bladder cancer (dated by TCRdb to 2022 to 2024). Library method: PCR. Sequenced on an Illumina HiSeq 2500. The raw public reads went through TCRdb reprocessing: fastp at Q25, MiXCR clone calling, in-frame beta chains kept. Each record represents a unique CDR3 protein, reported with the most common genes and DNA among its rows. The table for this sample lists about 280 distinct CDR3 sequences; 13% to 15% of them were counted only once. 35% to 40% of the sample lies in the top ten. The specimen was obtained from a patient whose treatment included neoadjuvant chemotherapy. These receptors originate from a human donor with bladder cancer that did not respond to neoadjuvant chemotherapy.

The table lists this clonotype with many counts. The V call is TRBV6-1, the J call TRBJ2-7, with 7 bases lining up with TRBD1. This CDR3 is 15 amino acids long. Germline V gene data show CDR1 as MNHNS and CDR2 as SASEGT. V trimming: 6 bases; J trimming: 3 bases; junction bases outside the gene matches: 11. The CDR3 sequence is CASSAGTAVSYEQYF. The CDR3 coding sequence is TGTGCCAGCAGCGCAGGGACAGCCGTAAGCTACGAGCAGTACTTC.

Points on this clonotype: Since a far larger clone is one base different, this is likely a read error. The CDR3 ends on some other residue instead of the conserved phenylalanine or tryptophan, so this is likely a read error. The CDR3: CASSNFGTEPYEQYL. The CDR3 nucleotides are TGTGCCAGCAGCAACTTCGGGACAGAGCCCTACGAGCAGTACCTC. The J gene is TRBJ2-1, the V gene TRBV7-2; 7 bases are a match to TRBD1. The DNA end is a closer match to TRBJ2-7, so the J assignment may be wrong. Germline V CDR1 and CDR2: SGHTA, FQGNSA. CDR3 length: 15 residues.

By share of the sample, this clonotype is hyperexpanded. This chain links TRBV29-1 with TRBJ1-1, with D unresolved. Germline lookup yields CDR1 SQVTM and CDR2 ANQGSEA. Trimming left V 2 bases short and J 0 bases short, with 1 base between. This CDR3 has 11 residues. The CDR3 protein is CSVELNTEAFF. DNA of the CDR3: TGCAGCGTTGAACTGAACACTGAAGCTTTCTTT.

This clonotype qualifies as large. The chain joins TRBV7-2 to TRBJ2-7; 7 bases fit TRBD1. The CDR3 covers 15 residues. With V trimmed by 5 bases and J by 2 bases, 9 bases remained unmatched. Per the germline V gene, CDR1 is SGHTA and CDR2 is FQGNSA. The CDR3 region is CASSNFGTEPYEQYF. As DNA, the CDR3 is TGTGCCAGCAGCAACTTCGGGACAGAGCCCTACGAGCAGTACTTC.

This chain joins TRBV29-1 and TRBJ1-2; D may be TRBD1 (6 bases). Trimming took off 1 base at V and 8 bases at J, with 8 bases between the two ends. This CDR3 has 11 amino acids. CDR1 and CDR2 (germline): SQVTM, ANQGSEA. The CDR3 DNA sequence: TGCAGCGTTGAAGGGGGGGGCGGCTACACCTTC. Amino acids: CSVEGGGGYTF.

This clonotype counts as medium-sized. CDR3 DNA: TGTGCCAGCAGCTCCTCCGGGACAAACTATGGCTACACCTTC. Its translation: CASSSSGTNYGYTF. This chain links TRBV7-9 with TRBJ1-2; weak D call: TRBD1 (6 bases). CDR1 and CDR2 (germline): SEHNR, FQNEAQ (reference sequence). The CDR3 loop spans 14 amino acids. Between the trimmed V and J ends, which lost 4 bases and 2 bases, there was a span of 11 bases. Complete variable domain (other parts from reference TRBV7-9 and TRBJ1-2): DTGVSQNPRHKITKRGQNVTFRCDPISEHNRLYWYRQTLGQGPEFLTYFQNEAQLEKSRLLSDRFSAERPKGSFSTLEIQRTEQGDSAMYLCASSSSGTNYGYTFGSGTRLTVV.

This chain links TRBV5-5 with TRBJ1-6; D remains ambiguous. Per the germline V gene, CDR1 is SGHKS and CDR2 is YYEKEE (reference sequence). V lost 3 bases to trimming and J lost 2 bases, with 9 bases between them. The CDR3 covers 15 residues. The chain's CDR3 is CASSWQATYNSPLHF. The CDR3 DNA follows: TGTGCCAGCAGCTGGCAGGCTACCTATAATTCACCCCTCCACTTT.

The chain's CDR3 is CASRGVQETQYF. The CDR3 DNA sequence: TGTGCCAGTCGGGGCGTACAAGAGACCCAGTACTTC. V is TRBV27 and J is TRBJ2-5; TRBD1 or TRBD2 may be the D gene (5 bases each). V dropped 9 bases and J dropped 2 bases, with 10 bases sitting between them. This CDR3 contains 12 residues. Germline V gives CDR1 MNHEY, CDR2 SMNVEV (reference sequence).

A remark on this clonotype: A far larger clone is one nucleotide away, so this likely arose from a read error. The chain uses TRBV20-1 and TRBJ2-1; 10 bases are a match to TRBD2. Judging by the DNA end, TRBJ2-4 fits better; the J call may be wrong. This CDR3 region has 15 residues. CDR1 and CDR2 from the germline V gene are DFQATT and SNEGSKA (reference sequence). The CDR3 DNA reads TGCAGTGCTGAGGGAGGTCTAGCGGGGGTAAACATTCAGTACTTC. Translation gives CSAEGGLAGVNIQYF.

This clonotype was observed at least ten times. DNA for the CDR3: TGCAGCCTAGGAAGGGGGACGGATGAGCAGTTCTTC. Its translation is CSLGRGTDEQFF. The chain links TRBV20-1 to TRBJ2-1, with D maybe TRBD1 (6 bases). This CDR3 region has 12 residues. The germline CDR1 and CDR2 sequences are DFQATT and SNEGSKA (reference sequence).

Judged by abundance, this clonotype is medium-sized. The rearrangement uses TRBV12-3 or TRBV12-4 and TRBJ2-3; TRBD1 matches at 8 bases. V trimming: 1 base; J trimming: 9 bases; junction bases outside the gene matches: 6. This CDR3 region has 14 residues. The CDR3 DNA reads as TGTGCCAGCAGTTTAGGAGGACAGGGTGACACGCAGTATTTT. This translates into CASSLGGQGDTQYF.

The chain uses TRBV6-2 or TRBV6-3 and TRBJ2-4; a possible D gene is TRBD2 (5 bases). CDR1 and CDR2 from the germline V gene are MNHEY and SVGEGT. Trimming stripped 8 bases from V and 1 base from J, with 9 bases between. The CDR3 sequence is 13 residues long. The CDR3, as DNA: TGTGCCAGCCTGGACTCTGCCAAAAACATTCAGTACTTC. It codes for CASLDSAKNIQYF.

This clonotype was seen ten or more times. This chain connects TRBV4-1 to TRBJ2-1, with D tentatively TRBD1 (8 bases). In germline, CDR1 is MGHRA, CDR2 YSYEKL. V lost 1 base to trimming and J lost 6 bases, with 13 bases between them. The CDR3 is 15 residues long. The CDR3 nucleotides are TGCGCCAGCAGCCAAGGGACAGGGAGGGGCAATGAGCAGTTCTTC. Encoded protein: CASSQGTGRGNEQFF.

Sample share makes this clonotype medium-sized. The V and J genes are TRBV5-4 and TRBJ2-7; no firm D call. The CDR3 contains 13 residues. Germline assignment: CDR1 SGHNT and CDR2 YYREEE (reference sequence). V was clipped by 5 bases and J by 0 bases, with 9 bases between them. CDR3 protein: CASSYDHSYEQYF. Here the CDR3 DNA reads TGTGCCAGCAGTTATGACCACTCCTACGAGCAGTACTTC.

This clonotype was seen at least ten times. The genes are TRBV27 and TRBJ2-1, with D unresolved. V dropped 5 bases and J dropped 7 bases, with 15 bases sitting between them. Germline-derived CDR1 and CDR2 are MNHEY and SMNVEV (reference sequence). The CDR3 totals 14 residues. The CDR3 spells CASSPLQRRNEQFF. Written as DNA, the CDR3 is TGTGCCAGCAGTCCGCTGCAGAGAAGGAATGAGCAGTTCTTC.

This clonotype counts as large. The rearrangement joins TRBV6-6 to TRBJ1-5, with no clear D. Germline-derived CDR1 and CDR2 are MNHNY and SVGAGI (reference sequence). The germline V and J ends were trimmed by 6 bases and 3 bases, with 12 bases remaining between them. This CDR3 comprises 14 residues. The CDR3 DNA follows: TGTGCCAGCAGCCCTTACATACCCAATCAGCCCCAGCATTTT. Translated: CASSPYIPNQPQHF.

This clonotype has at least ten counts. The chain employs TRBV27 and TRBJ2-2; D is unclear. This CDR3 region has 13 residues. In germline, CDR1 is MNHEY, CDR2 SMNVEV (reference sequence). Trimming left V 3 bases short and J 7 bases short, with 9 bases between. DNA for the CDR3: TGTGCCAGCAGTTTGTATCTCGGCGGGGAGCTGTTTTTT. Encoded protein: CASSLYLGGELFF.

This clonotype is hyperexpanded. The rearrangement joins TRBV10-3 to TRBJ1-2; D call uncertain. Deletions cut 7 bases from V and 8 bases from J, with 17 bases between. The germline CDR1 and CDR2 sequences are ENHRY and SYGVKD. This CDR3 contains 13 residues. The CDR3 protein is CAINGPLPWGYTF. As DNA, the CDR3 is TGTGCCATCAACGGTCCCCTCCCTTGGGGCTACACCTTC.

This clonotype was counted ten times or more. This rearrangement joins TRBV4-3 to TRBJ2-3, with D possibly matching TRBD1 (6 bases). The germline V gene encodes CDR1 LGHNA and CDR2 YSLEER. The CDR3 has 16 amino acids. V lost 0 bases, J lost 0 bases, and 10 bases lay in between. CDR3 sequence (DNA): TGCGCCAGCAGCCAAGATAAACAGGGTAGCACAGATACGCAGTATTTT. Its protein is CASSQDKQGSTDTQYF.

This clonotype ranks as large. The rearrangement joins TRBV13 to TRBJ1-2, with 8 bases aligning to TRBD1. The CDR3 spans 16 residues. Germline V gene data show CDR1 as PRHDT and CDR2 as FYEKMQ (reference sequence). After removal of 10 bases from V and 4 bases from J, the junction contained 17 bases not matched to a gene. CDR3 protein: CAIGMGTGDFLYGYTF. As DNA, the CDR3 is TGTGCCATCGGCATGGGGACAGGCGACTTTCTCTATGGCTACACCTTC.

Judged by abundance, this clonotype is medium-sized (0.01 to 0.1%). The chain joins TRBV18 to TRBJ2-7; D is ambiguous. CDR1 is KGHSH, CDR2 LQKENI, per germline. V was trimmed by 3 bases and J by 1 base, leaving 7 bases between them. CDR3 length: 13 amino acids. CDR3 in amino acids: CASSPAASYEQYF. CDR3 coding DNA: TGTGCCAGCTCACCTGCGGCGTCCTACGAGCAGTACTTC.

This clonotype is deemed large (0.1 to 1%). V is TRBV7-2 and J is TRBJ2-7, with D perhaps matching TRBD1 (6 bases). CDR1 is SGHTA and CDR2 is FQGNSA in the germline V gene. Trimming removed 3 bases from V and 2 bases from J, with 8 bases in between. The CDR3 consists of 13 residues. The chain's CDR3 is CASSFRGAYEQYF. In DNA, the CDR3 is TGTGCCAGCAGCTTCAGGGGCGCCTACGAGCAGTACTTC. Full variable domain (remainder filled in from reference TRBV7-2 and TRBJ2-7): GAGVSQSPSNKVTEKGKDVELRCDPISGHTALYWYRQSLGQGLEFLIYFQGNSAPDKSGLPSDRFSAERTGGSVSTLTIQRTQQEDSAVYLCASSFRGAYEQYFGPGTRLTVT.

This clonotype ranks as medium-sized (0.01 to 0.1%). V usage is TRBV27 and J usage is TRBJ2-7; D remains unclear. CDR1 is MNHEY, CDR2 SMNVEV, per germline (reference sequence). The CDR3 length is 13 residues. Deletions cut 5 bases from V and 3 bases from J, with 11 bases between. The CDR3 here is CASSTPWGYEQYF. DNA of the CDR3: TGTGCCAGCAGTACCCCATGGGGCTACGAGCAGTACTTC.

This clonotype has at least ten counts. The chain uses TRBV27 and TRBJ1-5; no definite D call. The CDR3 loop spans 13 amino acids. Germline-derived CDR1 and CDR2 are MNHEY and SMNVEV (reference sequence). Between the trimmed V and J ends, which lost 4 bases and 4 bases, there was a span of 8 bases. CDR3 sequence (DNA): TGTGCCAGCAGTTACAGCCAAAATCAGCCCCAGCATTTT. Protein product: CASSYSQNQPQHF.

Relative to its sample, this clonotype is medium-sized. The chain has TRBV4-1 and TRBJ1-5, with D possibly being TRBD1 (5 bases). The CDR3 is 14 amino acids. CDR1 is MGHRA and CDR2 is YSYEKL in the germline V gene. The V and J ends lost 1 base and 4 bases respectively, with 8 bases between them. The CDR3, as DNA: TGCGCCAGCAGCCAAGGGGGGGTTAATCAGCCCCAGCATTTT. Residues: CASSQGGVNQPQHF.